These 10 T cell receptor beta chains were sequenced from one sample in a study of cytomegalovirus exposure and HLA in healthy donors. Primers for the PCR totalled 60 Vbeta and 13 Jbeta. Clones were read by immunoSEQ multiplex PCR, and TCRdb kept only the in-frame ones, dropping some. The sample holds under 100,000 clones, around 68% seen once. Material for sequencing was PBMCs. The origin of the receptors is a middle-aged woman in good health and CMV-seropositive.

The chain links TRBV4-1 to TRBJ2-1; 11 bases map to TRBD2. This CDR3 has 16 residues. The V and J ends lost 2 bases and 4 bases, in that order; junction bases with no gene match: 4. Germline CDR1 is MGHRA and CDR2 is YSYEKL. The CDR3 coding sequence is TGCGCCAGCAGCCAAACTAGCGGGGGACCTTACAATGAGCAGTTCTTC. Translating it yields CASSQTSGGPYNEQFF.

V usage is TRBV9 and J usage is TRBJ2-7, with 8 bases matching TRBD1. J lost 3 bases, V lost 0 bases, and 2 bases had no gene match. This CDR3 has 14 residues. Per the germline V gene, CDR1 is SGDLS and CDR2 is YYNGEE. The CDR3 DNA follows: TGTGCCAGCAGCGTAGGGACAGGGTTCTACGAGCAGTACTTC. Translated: CASSVGTGFYEQYF.

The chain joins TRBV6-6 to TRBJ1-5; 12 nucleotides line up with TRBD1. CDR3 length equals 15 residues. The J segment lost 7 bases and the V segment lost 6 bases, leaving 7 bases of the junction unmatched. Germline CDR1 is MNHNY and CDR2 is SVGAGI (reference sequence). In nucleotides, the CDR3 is TGTGCCAGCAGCCCCGGGACAGGGGGCGAACAGCCCCAGCATTTT. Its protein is CASSPGTGGEQPQHF.

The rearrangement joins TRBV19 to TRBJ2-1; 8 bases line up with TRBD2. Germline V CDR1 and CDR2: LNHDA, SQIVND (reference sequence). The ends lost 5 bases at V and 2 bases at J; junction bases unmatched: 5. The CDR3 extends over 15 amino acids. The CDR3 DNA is TGTGCCAGTAGTCATACTAGCGGCACCTACAATGAGCAGTTCTTC. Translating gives CASSHTSGTYNEQFF.

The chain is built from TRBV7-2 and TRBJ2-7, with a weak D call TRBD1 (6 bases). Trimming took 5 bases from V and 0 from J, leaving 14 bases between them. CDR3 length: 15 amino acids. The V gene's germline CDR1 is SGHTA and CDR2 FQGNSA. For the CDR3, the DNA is TGTGCCAGCAGCCCAGGGGTTAGAAGCTCCTACGAGCAGTACTTC. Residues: CASSPGVRSSYEQYF.

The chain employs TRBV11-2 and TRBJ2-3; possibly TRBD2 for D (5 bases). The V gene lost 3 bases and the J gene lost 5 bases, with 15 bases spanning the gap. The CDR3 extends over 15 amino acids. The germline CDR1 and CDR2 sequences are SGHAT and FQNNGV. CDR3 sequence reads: CASSLNPRGVDTQYF. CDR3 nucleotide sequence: TGTGCCAGCAGCTTGAACCCACGGGGAGTAGATACGCAGTATTTT.

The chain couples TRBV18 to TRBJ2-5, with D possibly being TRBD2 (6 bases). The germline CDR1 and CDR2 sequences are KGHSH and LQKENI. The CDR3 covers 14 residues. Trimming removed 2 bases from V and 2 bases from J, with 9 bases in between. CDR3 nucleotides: TGTGCCAGCTCACCAAGGAGCGGGCAAGAGACCCAGTACTTC. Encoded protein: CASSPRSGQETQYF.

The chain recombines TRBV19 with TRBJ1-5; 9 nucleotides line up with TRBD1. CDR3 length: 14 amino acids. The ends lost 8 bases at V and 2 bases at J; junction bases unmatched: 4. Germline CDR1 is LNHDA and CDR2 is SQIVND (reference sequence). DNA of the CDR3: TGTGCCAGTGATACAGGGGGCGGCAATCAGCCCCAGCATTTT. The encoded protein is CASDTGGGNQPQHF. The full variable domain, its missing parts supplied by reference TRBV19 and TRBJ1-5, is DGGITQSPKYLFRKEGQNVTLSCEQNLNHDAMYWYRQDPGQGLRLIYYSQIVNDFQKGDIAEGYSVSREKKESFPLTVTSAQKNPTAFYLCASDTGGGNQPQHFGDGTRLSIL.

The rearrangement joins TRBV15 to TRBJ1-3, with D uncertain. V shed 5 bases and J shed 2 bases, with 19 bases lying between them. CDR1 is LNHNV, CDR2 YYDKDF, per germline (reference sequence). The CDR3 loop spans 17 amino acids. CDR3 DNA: TGTGCCACCAGCTCAAAAGTCCCAGACATAGCTGGAAACACCATATATTTT. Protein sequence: CATSSKVPDIAGNTIYF.

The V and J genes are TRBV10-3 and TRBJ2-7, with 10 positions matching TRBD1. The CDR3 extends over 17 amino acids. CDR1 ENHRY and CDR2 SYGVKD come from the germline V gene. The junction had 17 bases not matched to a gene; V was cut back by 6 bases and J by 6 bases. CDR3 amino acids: CAISQVEGQGTTSEQYF. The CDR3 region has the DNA TGTGCCATCAGCCAAGTCGAGGGACAGGGGACAACAAGCGAGCAGTACTTC.